A single sample gave rise to the 3 T cell receptor beta chains below, sequenced in a study of CD8 T cells in Susac syndrome. Random hexamers were used to reverse transcribe an amount of roughly 0.45 to 1 ug RNA. MiXCR, run by TCRdb on the immunoSEQ multiplex PCR reads, gives a single entry per CDR3 protein. The sample lists over 150,000 distinct CDR3 sequences, approximately 95% occurring once. Input material: CD4+ T cells from PBMCs. Receptor source: a human donor with multiple sclerosis.

The J gene is TRBJ1-5, the V gene TRBV6-1; D unresolved. CDR3 size: 13 residues. V gave up 3 bases and J gave up 0 bases, with 3 bases separating them. Per germline, CDR1 MNHNS and CDR2 SASEGT. CDR3 sequence reads: CASSDLSNQPQHF. CDR3 in DNA: TGTGCCAGCAGTGATCTTAGCAATCAGCCCCAGCATTTT.

This chain links TRBV25-1 with TRBJ2-2, with unresolved D. V was cut by 0 bases and J by 4 bases, with 12 bases left in between. Germline V gene data show CDR1 as MGHDK and CDR2 as SYGVNS. This CDR3 spans 16 amino acids. As DNA, the CDR3 is TGTGCCAGCAGTGAATACGGCGGAACCGTCACCGGGGAGCTGTTTTTT. Amino acid sequence: CASSEYGGTVTGELFF. The full variable domain, rest sourced from reference TRBV25-1 and TRBJ2-2, is EADIYQTPRYLVIGTGKKITLECSQTMGHDKMYWYQQDPGMELHLIHYSYGVNSTEKGDLSSESTVSRIRTEHFPLTLESARPSHTSQYLCASSEYGGTVTGELFFGEGSRLTVL.

This rearrangement joins TRBV2 to TRBJ1-5, with a weak D call TRBD1 (6 bases). The V and J ends lost 4 bases and 7 bases respectively, with 17 bases between them. Germline V gene lookup returns CDR1 SNHLY and CDR2 FYNNEI. CDR3 length: 15 amino acids. The CDR3 DNA sequence: TGTGCCAGCAGTGGAGCCGCCAGGGGCTGGCAGCCCCAGCATTTT. It is translated as CASSGAARGWQPQHF. Drawing the rest from reference TRBV2 and TRBJ1-5, the complete variable domain is EPEVTQTPSHQVTQMGQEVILRCVPISNHLYFYWYRQILGQKVEFLVSFYNNEISEKSEIFDDQFSVERPDGSNFTLKIRSTKLEDSAMYFCASSGAARGWQPQHFGDGTRLSIL.